A selection of T cell receptor beta chains follows, all from one sample in a study of blood T cell repertoires in COVID-19. Measured with immunoSEQ multiplex PCR; TCRdb has only the in-frame clones, and not every one. Seen here are around 480,000 clones, roughly 87% observed once, and the top ten hold 0.7%. Sample: PBMCs or T cells enriched from blood (not recorded which). The receptors shown here come from a woman between 18 and 29 years old who had recovered from COVID-19. Both conserved end residues are part of each CDR3. The order of the fields is clone size, D gene, V gene, J gene, CDR3 protein, CDR3 DNA. The D gene is left open where the match is weak. Only some rows state a clone size, as once, few, many or a class for expanded clones.

abundance: .
d_gene: .
v_gene: TRBV28
j_gene: TRBJ2-6
CDR3aa: CASTSFLTSVLTF
CDR3nt: TGTGCCAGCACTTCCTTCCTTACTAGCGTCCTGACTTTC

abundance: .
d_gene: TRBD1
v_gene: TRBV7-9
j_gene: TRBJ1-1
CDR3aa: CASSLGTGGDRQAFF
CDR3nt: TGTGCCAGCAGCTTAGGGACAGGGGGCGATCGCCAAGCTTTCTTT

abundance: .
d_gene: TRBD1
v_gene: TRBV7-2
j_gene: TRBJ1-2
CDR3aa: CASSPYAGTGESHGYTF
CDR3nt: TGTGCCAGCAGCCCCTACGCCGGGACAGGGGAAAGTCATGGCTACACCTTC

abundance: .
d_gene: TRBD1
v_gene: TRBV3-1/TRBV3-2
j_gene: TRBJ1-1
CDR3aa: CASSRGTGGDTEAFF
CDR3nt: TGTGCCAGCAGCCGCGGGACAGGGGGGGACACTGAAGCTTTCTTT

abundance: once
d_gene: .
v_gene: TRBV19
j_gene: TRBJ1-1
CDR3aa: CASNTRQAMNTEAFF
CDR3nt: TGTGCCAGTAACACAAGACAGGCAATGAACACTGAAGCTTTCTTT

abundance: .
d_gene: TRBD1
v_gene: TRBV3-1/TRBV3-2
j_gene: TRBJ1-2
CDR3aa: CASSHTTGTGYEGYTF
CDR3nt: TGTGCCAGCAGCCATACGACCGGGACAGGGTATGAAGGCTACACCTTC

abundance: .
d_gene: TRBD2
v_gene: TRBV29-1
j_gene: TRBJ2-7
CDR3aa: CSALGLAGREQYF
CDR3nt: TGCAGCGCGCTGGGACTAGCGGGCCGCGAGCAGTACTTC

abundance: .
d_gene: TRBD1
v_gene: TRBV2
j_gene: TRBJ1-3
CDR3aa: CASRVDRGPSSGNTIYF
CDR3nt: TGTGCCAGCAGGGTGGACAGGGGACCTTCCTCCGGAAACACCATATATTTT

abundance: .
d_gene: TRBD1
v_gene: TRBV5-1
j_gene: TRBJ2-7
CDR3aa: CASNTGATYEQYF
CDR3nt: TGCGCCAGCAATACAGGGGCGACCTACGAGCAGTACTTC

abundance: .
d_gene: TRBD1
v_gene: TRBV2
j_gene: TRBJ1-6
CDR3aa: CASSVAGQGDSPLHF
CDR3nt: TGTGCCAGCAGTGTAGCAGGACAGGGGGACTCACCCCTCCACTTT

abundance: .
d_gene: .
v_gene: TRBV9
j_gene: TRBJ1-1
CDR3aa: CASSVAGDPRTEAFF
CDR3nt: TGTGCCAGCAGCGTAGCTGGAGACCCCCGCACTGAAGCTTTCTTT

abundance: .
d_gene: .
v_gene: TRBV5-1
j_gene: TRBJ2-3
CDR3aa: CASSLAGATLTDTQYF
CDR3nt: TGCGCCAGCAGCTTGGCTGGAGCTACACTCACAGATACGCAGTATTTT

abundance: .
d_gene: .
v_gene: TRBV11-2
j_gene: TRBJ1-5
CDR3aa: CASSLDINQPQHF
CDR3nt: TGTGCCAGCAGCTTGGACATTAATCAGCCCCAGCATTTT

abundance: .
d_gene: .
v_gene: TRBV25-1
j_gene: TRBJ1-3
CDR3aa: CASSTPGDGYGNTIYF
CDR3nt: TGTGCCAGCAGTACCCCAGGGGATGGCTATGGAAACACCATATATTTT

abundance: .
d_gene: TRBD1
v_gene: TRBV13
j_gene: TRBJ1-2
CDR3aa: CASRGQPNYGYTF
CDR3nt: TGTGCCAGCAGGGGACAGCCTAACTATGGCTACACCTTC

abundance: .
d_gene: .
v_gene: TRBV29-1
j_gene: TRBJ2-2
CDR3aa: CSGRQGGTGELFF
CDR3nt: TGCAGCGGCCGACAGGGAGGTACCGGGGAGCTGTTTTTT

abundance: .
d_gene: TRBD1
v_gene: TRBV5-1
j_gene: TRBJ1-2
CDR3aa: CASRWDRGNYGYTF
CDR3nt: TGCGCCAGCCGGTGGGACAGGGGTAACTATGGCTACACCTTC

abundance: .
d_gene: .
v_gene: TRBV28
j_gene: TRBJ1-1
CDR3aa: CASSPIPLTGTEAFF
CDR3nt: TGTGCCAGCAGTCCCATTCCTTTGACAGGCACTGAAGCTTTCTTT

abundance: once
d_gene: TRBD1
v_gene: TRBV18
j_gene: TRBJ1-1
CDR3aa: CASSKGQTNTEAFF
CDR3nt: TGTGCCAGCTCCAAGGGACAGACGAACACTGAAGCTTTCTTT

abundance: .
d_gene: TRBD1
v_gene: TRBV5-1
j_gene: TRBJ1-2
CDR3aa: CASSFRTGDDGYTF
CDR3nt: TGCGCCAGCAGCTTCCGTACAGGGGACGATGGCTACACCTTC

abundance: .
d_gene: TRBD1
v_gene: TRBV12-5
j_gene: TRBJ1-1
CDR3aa: CASGLTLDRGGTEAFF
CDR3nt: TGTGCTAGTGGTTTGACCTTAGACAGGGGCGGCACTGAAGCTTTCTTT

abundance: .
d_gene: .
v_gene: TRBV18
j_gene: TRBJ2-5
CDR3aa: CASSPAVTTVGVGTQYF
CDR3nt: TGTGCCAGCTCACCAGCAGTAACGACAGTGGGTGTAGGGACCCAGTACTTC

abundance: .
d_gene: .
v_gene: TRBV18
j_gene: TRBJ2-3
CDR3aa: CASSMGRADTQYF
CDR3nt: TGTGCCAGCTCTATGGGGCGTGCAGATACGCAGTATTTT

abundance: once
d_gene: TRBD2
v_gene: TRBV9
j_gene: TRBJ2-3
CDR3aa: CASSLLGAGGTDTQYF
CDR3nt: TGTGCCAGCAGCCTGCTAGGAGCGGGGGGGACAGATACGCAGTATTTT

abundance: .
d_gene: .
v_gene: TRBV3-1/TRBV3-2
j_gene: TRBJ1-1
CDR3aa: CASSQDSVAFF
CDR3nt: TGTGCCAGCAGCCAAGATAGTGTGGCTTTCTTT

abundance: .
d_gene: .
v_gene: TRBV19
j_gene: TRBJ1-5
CDR3aa: CASSITLRSSYSNQPQHF
CDR3nt: TGTGCCAGTAGTATAACATTACGGAGTTCTTATAGCAATCAGCCCCAGCATTTT

abundance: .
d_gene: .
v_gene: TRBV30
j_gene: TRBJ2-3
CDR3aa: CAWSVGGARTDTQYF
CDR3nt: TGTGCCTGGAGTGTAGGGGGGGCAAGGACAGATACGCAGTATTTT

abundance: few
d_gene: .
v_gene: TRBV7-2
j_gene: TRBJ1-2
CDR3aa: CASSLKGINYGYTF
CDR3nt: TGTGCCAGCAGCTTAAAGGGGATTAACTATGGCTACACCTTC

abundance: .
d_gene: TRBD2
v_gene: TRBV10-3
j_gene: TRBJ2-1
CDR3aa: CAISESASGGAGEQFF
CDR3nt: TGTGCCATCAGTGAGTCGGCTAGCGGGGGGGCAGGTGAGCAGTTCTTC

abundance: .
d_gene: .
v_gene: TRBV30
j_gene: TRBJ2-3
CDR3aa: CAWSVTSEVTDTQYF
CDR3nt: TGTGCCTGGAGTGTAACCAGCGAAGTCACAGATACGCAGTATTTT

abundance: .
d_gene: .
v_gene: TRBV29-1
j_gene: TRBJ1-1
CDR3aa: CSVTYMNTEAFF
CDR3nt: TGCAGCGTTACGTACATGAACACTGAAGCTTTCTTT

abundance: .
d_gene: TRBD1
v_gene: TRBV10-3
j_gene: TRBJ2-7
CDR3aa: CAITPERDRGGYNF
CDR3nt: TGTGCCATCACCCCAGAACGGGACAGGGGCGGGTATAACTTC

abundance: .
d_gene: TRBD2
v_gene: TRBV29-1
j_gene: TRBJ2-3
CDR3aa: CSVEEGRGFPTDTQYF
CDR3nt: TGCAGCGTTGAAGAGGGGCGGGGGTTCCCCACAGATACGCAGTATTTT

abundance: .
d_gene: .
v_gene: TRBV7-2
j_gene: TRBJ1-1
CDR3aa: CASSSTGTLNTEAFF
CDR3nt: TGTGCCAGCAGTTCAACCGGGACTCTGAACACTGAAGCTTTCTTT

abundance: .
d_gene: .
v_gene: TRBV5-1
j_gene: TRBJ2-2
CDR3aa: CASSPFLGGPVDTGELFF
CDR3nt: TGCGCCAGCAGCCCATTCTTGGGGGGGCCGGTGGACACCGGGGAGCTGTTTTTT

abundance: once
d_gene: TRBD1
v_gene: TRBV19
j_gene: TRBJ2-1
CDR3aa: CASSIFGQGFAEQFF
CDR3nt: TGTGCCAGTAGTATATTCGGACAGGGATTTGCTGAGCAGTTCTTC

abundance: .
d_gene: TRBD1
v_gene: TRBV19
j_gene: TRBJ1-2
CDR3aa: CASSIRRTGEDGYTF
CDR3nt: TGTGCCAGTAGTATAAGGCGGACAGGTGAGGATGGCTACACCTTC

abundance: .
d_gene: .
v_gene: TRBV4-1
j_gene: TRBJ1-5
CDR3aa: CASSEGNQPQHF
CDR3nt: TGCGCCAGCAGTGAGGGCAATCAGCCCCAGCATTTT

abundance: .
d_gene: .
v_gene: TRBV28
j_gene: TRBJ2-1
CDR3aa: CASTRTVAGLALNEQFF
CDR3nt: TGTGCCAGCACTCGTACCGTCGCAGGGTTGGCCCTAAATGAGCAGTTCTTC

abundance: .
d_gene: TRBD2
v_gene: TRBV4-1
j_gene: TRBJ2-1
CDR3aa: CASSRTLGGLAVNEQFF
CDR3nt: TGCGCCAGCAGCCGGACCCTGGGGGGACTAGCAGTAAATGAGCAGTTCTTC

abundance: .
d_gene: .
v_gene: TRBV5-4
j_gene: TRBJ1-4
CDR3aa: CASSFEGQMGGEKLFF
CDR3nt: TGTGCCAGCAGCTTCGAGGGCCAAATGGGGGGGGAAAAACTGTTTTTT

abundance: .
d_gene: .
v_gene: TRBV25-1
j_gene: TRBJ2-7
CDR3aa: CASGAFSYEQYF
CDR3nt: TGTGCCAGTGGGGCTTTCTCCTACGAGCAGTACTTC

abundance: few
d_gene: .
v_gene: TRBV19
j_gene: TRBJ1-1
CDR3aa: CASSIGGQNTEAFF
CDR3nt: TGTGCCAGTAGTATAGGGGGGCAGAACACTGAAGCTTTCTTT

abundance: .
d_gene: .
v_gene: TRBV30
j_gene: TRBJ2-7
CDR3aa: CAWSDRYEQYF
CDR3nt: TGTGCCTGGAGTGACAGGTACGAGCAGTACTTC

abundance: .
d_gene: TRBD1
v_gene: TRBV5-6
j_gene: TRBJ2-1
CDR3aa: CASSLGQGPGDEQFF
CDR3nt: TGTGCCAGCAGCCTGGGACAGGGACCCGGGGATGAGCAGTTCTTC